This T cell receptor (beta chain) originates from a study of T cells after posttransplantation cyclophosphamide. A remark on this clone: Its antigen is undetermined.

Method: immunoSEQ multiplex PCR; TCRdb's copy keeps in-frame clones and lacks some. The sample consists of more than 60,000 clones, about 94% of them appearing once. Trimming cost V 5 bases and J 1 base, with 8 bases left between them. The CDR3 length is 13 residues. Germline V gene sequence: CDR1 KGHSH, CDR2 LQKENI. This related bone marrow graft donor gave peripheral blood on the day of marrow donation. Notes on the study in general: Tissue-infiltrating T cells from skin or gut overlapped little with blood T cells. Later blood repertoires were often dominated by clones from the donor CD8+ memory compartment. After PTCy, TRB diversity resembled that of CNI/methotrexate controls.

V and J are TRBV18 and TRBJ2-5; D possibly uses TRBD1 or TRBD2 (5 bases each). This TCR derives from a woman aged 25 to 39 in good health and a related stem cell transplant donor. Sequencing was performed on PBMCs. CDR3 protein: CASSAGTQETQYF. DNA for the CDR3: TGTGCCAGCTCAGCCGGGACCCAAGAGACCCAGTACTTC.